This TCR beta chain was observed in a study of CD8 T cells in ankylosing spondylitis. Study results and limitations: Disease-linked clones, CD8+, were relatively rare in peripheral blood. What appeared characteristic of ankylosing spondylitis blood was a TCR beta motif of several highly homologous variants.

V dropped 5 bases and J dropped 15 bases, with 24 bases sitting between them. Germline V gene sequence: CDR1 SGDLS, CDR2 YYNGEE. CDR3 length equals 14 residues. This clonotype occurred many times. Its antigen is unknown. TCRdb re-called the 5' RACE reads with MiXCR, one entry per CDR3 protein. Of roughly 40,000 distinct CDR3 sequences detected, 2.5% to 3.5% appear once; the ten largest clones hold approximately 4.4%. The chain couples TRBV9 to TRBJ2-1; weak D call: TRBD2 (6 bases). The TCR sequence derives from a male donor with ankylosing spondylitis or in good health (not recorded which). Material: blood, either unsorted or a sorted T cell fraction (not recorded which). The CDR3 nucleotides are TGTGCCAGCAGACCCGGGGCCGACACTAGCAGCACGTTCTTC. It codes for CASRPGADTSSTFF.